Listed below are T cell receptor beta chains from one sample, sequenced in a study of blood T cell repertoires in COVID-19. The table came from immunoSEQ multiplex PCR; TCRdb's copy has only in-frame clones and leaves some out. The data hold 250,000 to 300,000 clones, with about nine tenths observed a single time. The sample was PBMCs or T cells enriched from blood (not recorded which). These receptors originate from a young man who had recovered from COVID-19. Each CDR3 is given with its conserved first and last residue. A D gene is named only where the DNA matches it firmly. The size of a clone is reported for some rows only, either as once, few or many, or as a class for expanded clones.

TRBJ2-7 - - TRBV6-1 CASSVLQGRSSYEQYF TGTGCCAGCAGTGTACTACAGGGACGGAGCTCCTACGAGCAGTACTTC
TRBJ2-3 - TRBD1 TRBV5-1 CASSLSVGTGFTDTQYF TGCGCCAGCAGCTTGTCAGTGGGGACAGGCTTCACAGATACGCAGTATTTT
TRBJ2-3 - TRBD2 TRBV11-2 CASSLGAGVFDTQYF TGTGCCAGCAGCTTAGGAGCGGGAGTATTCGATACGCAGTATTTT
TRBJ2-7 - - TRBV5-1 CASTYNLGASYEQYF TGCGCCAGCACATATAACCTAGGAGCCTCCTACGAGCAGTACTTC
TRBJ1-3 - - TRBV5-6 CASSLSGTGNTIYF TGTGCCAGCAGCCTTTCAGGAACTGGAAACACCATATATTTT
TRBJ1-2 - TRBD1 TRBV6-5 CASSYYDRGRFGYTF TGTGCCAGCAGTTACTACGACAGGGGGCGGTTCGGCTACACCTTC
TRBJ2-1 - TRBD2 TRBV5-1 CASSLVPAAGEGYNEQFF TGCGCCAGCAGCTTGGTCCCAGCGGCGGGAGAGGGCTACAATGAGCAGTTCTTC
TRBJ2-2 - TRBD2 TRBV6-1 CASSDCVFCGRVYTGELFF TGTGCCAGCAGTGATTGTGTCTTCTGCGGGAGGGTATACACCGGGGAGCTGTTTTTT
TRBJ1-4 - TRBD1 TRBV7-9 CASSPRQGTNEKLFF TGTGCCAGCAGTCCTCGACAGGGAACTAATGAAAAACTGTTTTTT
TRBJ2-7 - - TRBV5-6 CASSETSRVAEQYF TGTGCCAGCAGCGAAACGTCCAGGGTGGCCGAGCAGTACTTC
TRBJ2-5 - TRBD2 TRBV5-1 CASSFSGGAGETQYF TGCGCCAGCAGCTTCAGCGGGGGGGCCGGGGAGACCCAGTACTTC
TRBJ2-1 once TRBD2 TRBV7-8 CASSLRGGSYNEQFF TGTGCCAGCAGCTTGCGGGGGGGCTCCTACAATGAGCAGTTCTTC
TRBJ2-1 - TRBD1 TRBV5-6 CASSYDRGPVNEQFF TGTGCCAGCAGCTACGACAGGGGGCCCGTCAATGAGCAGTTCTTC
TRBJ2-2 - - TRBV7-9 CASSPPLGTSNTGELFF TGTGCCAGCAGCCCCCCTCTAGGGACTTCGAACACCGGGGAGCTGTTTTTT
TRBJ1-3 few - TRBV2 CASSGQPSSGNTIYF TGTGCCAGCAGTGGACAGCCTTCCTCTGGAAACACCATATATTTT
TRBJ2-1 - TRBD2 TRBV18 CASSPLLGTSSYNEQFF TGTGCCAGCTCACCACTATTGGGGACTAGCAGCTACAATGAGCAGTTCTTC
TRBJ1-1 - - TRBV9 CASSVGRGTEAFF TGTGCCAGCAGCGTAGGTCGAGGGACTGAAGCTTTCTTT
TRBJ2-2 - TRBD2 TRBV7-2 CASSLTSGGKGELFF TGTGCCAGCAGCTTGACTAGCGGGGGGAAGGGGGAGCTGTTTTTT
TRBJ2-3 once - TRBV7-9 CASSLSGSTDTQYF TGTGCCAGCAGCTTAAGCGGGAGCACAGATACGCAGTATTTT
TRBJ2-3 - TRBD2 TRBV19 CASKTFAGGDPMRTDTQYF TGTGCCAGTAAGACCTTCGCGGGAGGGGATCCCATGAGAACAGATACGCAGTATTTT
TRBJ2-1 - TRBD2 TRBV4-1 CASSQAGTSYDGEQFF TGCGCCAGCAGCCAAGCTGGGACTAGTTACGACGGTGAGCAGTTCTTC
TRBJ2-3 - - TRBV6-2/TRBV6-3 CASSSMEGKQYF TGTGCCAGCAGTTCGATGGAGGGGAAGCAGTATTTT
TRBJ1-5 - TRBD1 TRBV2 CASSVTGTGVTSRAQPQHF TGTGCCAGCAGTGTCACCGGGACAGGGGTCACTAGCAGGGCTCAGCCCCAGCATTTT
TRBJ1-2 - TRBD1 TRBV6-5 CASSQGGTGYYGYTF TGTGCCAGCAGCCAAGGGGGGACAGGGTATTATGGCTACACCTTC
TRBJ1-4 - - TRBV19 CASSTSARPNEKLFF TGTGCCAGTAGTACGAGTGCCAGGCCTAATGAAAAACTGTTTTTT
TRBJ2-3 - TRBD1 TRBV15 CATSTQGAGTDTQYF TGTGCCACCAGCACCCAGGGGGCGGGCACAGATACGCAGTATTTT
TRBJ1-1 - - TRBV19 CASRLQGSTEAFF TGTGCCAGTCGATTACAGGGAAGCACTGAAGCTTTCTTT
TRBJ1-4 - - TRBV5-5 CASTHRVALTNEKLFF TGTGCCAGCACCCACAGGGTAGCTTTAACTAATGAAAAACTGTTTTTT
TRBJ2-4 - TRBD1 TRBV2 CASSPWTGGKNIQYF TGTGCCAGCAGTCCGTGGACAGGGGGGAAAAACATTCAGTACTTC
TRBJ1-2 - - TRBV27 CASTPHVGSGYTF TGTGCCAGCACCCCCCATGTGGGGAGTGGCTACACCTTC
TRBJ1-4 - - TRBV5-1 CASRQSEKLFF TGCGCCAGCAGACAGTCTGAAAAACTGTTTTTT
TRBJ2-3 few - TRBV7-9 CASSLLVGGVGRDTQYF TGTGCCAGCAGCTTATTGGTCGGCGGGGTGGGAAGAGATACGCAGTATTTT
TRBJ2-1 once - TRBV4-2 CASSRLIEQLGDEQFF TGTGCCAGCAGCCGGCTCATTGAACAGTTAGGCGATGAGCAGTTCTTC
TRBJ2-5 - TRBD2 TRBV5-6 CASSSGGQETQYF TGTGCCAGCAGCAGCGGGGGCCAAGAGACCCAGTACTTC
TRBJ1-3 few - TRBV2 CASSTGFSGNTIYF TGTGCCAGCAGCACAGGGTTCTCTGGAAACACCATATATTTT
TRBJ2-5 - TRBD2 TRBV7-9 CASRSTGLGGETQYF TGTGCCAGCAGGTCGACGGGACTAGGAGGAGAGACCCAGTACTTC
TRBJ2-3 - TRBD2 TRBV19 CATIAGGSADTQYF TGTGCCACAATAGCGGGAGGGTCAGCCGATACGCAGTATTTT
TRBJ2-3 - - TRBV6-5 CASSFGTYLRAQYF TGTGCCAGCAGTTTCGGGACTTATCTTCGGGCGCAGTATTTT